The table lists the clone carrying this T cell receptor beta chain with a count of one. The data originate from a study of blood T cell repertoires in COVID-19. For the study at large: Samples representing acute and convalescent COVID-19 were sourced from the United States, Italy and Spain. PBMCs, B-cell-depleted T cells, or T cells were the source of the cDNA or gDNA that made up the material.

As originally analysed: Quantification of nucleated cells was approximated via reference gene primer amplification. Measured with immunoSEQ multiplex PCR; TCRdb has only the in-frame clones, and not every one. Clonal size and the V and J genes are those of that table, whereas D and trimming came from the DNA. This table holds over 60,000 clones, roughly 81% found once. The CDR3 has 17 residues. Germline CDR1 reads LGHNA; CDR2 reads YSLEER. With 0 bases clipped from V and 10 bases from J, the junction kept 13 bases outside the gene matches. The sample comprised peripheral blood. The chain joins TRBV4-3 to TRBJ2-1, with 9 bases lining up with TRBD1. The clonotype comes from a human donor in a cohort sampled during active COVID-19. The DNA for the CDR3 is TGCGCCAGCAGCCAAGAGATATCCGGGACAGGGTCCTGGGAGCAGTTCTTC. As protein: CASSQEISGTGSWEQFF.